This passage covers 27 T cell receptor beta chains from one sample sequenced in a study of blood T cell repertoires in COVID-19. Using immunoSEQ multiplex PCR, the repertoire was profiled, and TCRdb retains in-frame clones only, with some absent. The table shows around 320,000 clones, with about nine tenths occurring only once. Sequences were obtained from peripheral blood. The receptors derive from a man younger than 35 with active or convalescent COVID-19.

V usage is TRBV3-1 (or the pseudogene TRBV3-2) and J usage is TRBJ2-7, with 12 bases lining up with TRBD2. Germline V CDR1 and CDR2: LGHDT, YNNKEL (reference sequence). There are 20 residues in the CDR3. Trimming removed 4 bases from V and 5 bases from J; junction bases left unmatched: 21. The CDR3 DNA is TGTGCCAGCAGCCCCAAGGTGACCCACCTAGCGGGGGGGCGACTCGACGAGCAGTACTTC. Amino acids: CASSPKVTHLAGGRLDEQYF.

This CDR3 is CASSDLDRGNYGYTF. DNA for the CDR3: TGTGCCAGCAGTGACCTCGACAGGGGAAACTATGGCTACACCTTC. The chain uses TRBV6-1 and TRBJ1-2; TRBD1 agrees at 8 bases. The trim removed 3 bases at V and 2 bases at J, leaving 5 bases unmatched. Germline assignment: CDR1 MNHNS and CDR2 SASEGT. The length of the CDR3 is 15 residues.

This chain uses TRBV9 with TRBJ2-7; the match to TRBD2 covers 8 bases. The germline CDR1 and CDR2 sequences are SGDLS and YYNGEE. This CDR3 has 12 amino acids. V trimming: 3 bases; J trimming: 7 bases; junction bases outside the gene matches: 3. For the CDR3, the DNA is TGTGCCAGCAGCGGCGGGGGGAGAGAGCAGTACTTC. It encodes CASSGGGREQYF. Drawing the rest from reference TRBV9 and TRBJ2-7, the complete variable domain is DSGVTQTPKHLITATGQRVTLRCSPRSGDLSVYWYQQSLDQGLQFLIQYYNGEERAKGNILERFSAQQFPDLHSELNLSSLELGDSALYFCASSGGGREQYFGPGTRLTVT.

J is TRBJ2-5 and V is TRBV21-1; TRBD2 is taken as the D call from the table, unchecked against the DNA. TRBV21-1 is flagged as a pseudogene. CDR3 size: 16 residues. The CDR3 DNA reads TGTGCCAGCAGCGTTGGGGGGGTGGTCCTCGAGGAGACCCAGTACTTC. This encodes CASSVGGVVLEETQYF.

The chain combines TRBV14 with TRBJ1-3; D remains unclear. V lost 0 bases, J lost 3 bases, and 6 bases lay in between. The CDR3 length is 14 residues. Germline V lookup: CDR1 SGHDN, CDR2 FVKESK. The CDR3 DNA sequence: TGTGCCAGCAGCCAAGACTATGTTGGAAACACCATATATTTT. Translated: CASSQDYVGNTIYF.

This sequence joins TRBV27 and TRBJ2-3; maybe TRBD1 (6 bases). The CDR3 has 16 residues. The germline V and J ends were trimmed by 1 base and 1 base, with 12 bases remaining between them. Germline CDR1 and CDR2: MNHEY and SMNVEV (reference sequence). CDR3 DNA sequence: TGTGCCAGCAGTTTATATACGGCAGGGGGCACAGATACGCAGTATTTT. Its translation is CASSLYTAGGTDTQYF.

This clone appeared once. The CDR3: CASGPGGSGTQYF. In nucleotides, the CDR3 is TGTGCTAGTGGTCCCGGGGGGAGTGGGACCCAGTACTTC. This chain joins TRBV12-5 and TRBJ2-5; 7 bases align to TRBD2. The CDR3 has 13 amino acids. V gave up 5 bases and J gave up 7 bases; unmatched junction bases: 7. The germline gives CDR1 LGHNT, CDR2 FRNRAP. Using reference TRBV12-5 and TRBJ2-5 for the parts outside the CDR3, the full variable domain is DARVTQTPRHKVTEMGQEVTMRCQPILGHNTVFWYRQTMMQGLELLAYFRNRAPLDDSGMPKDRFSAEMPDATLATLKIQPSEPRDSAVYFCASGPGGSGTQYFGPGTRLLVL.

V gene TRBV5-4 combines with J gene TRBJ1-3, with 7 bases matching TRBD1. This CDR3 region has 16 residues. J lost 0 bases, V lost 4 bases, and 7 bases had no gene match. CDR1 and CDR2 from the germline V gene are SGHNT and YYREEE (reference sequence). This CDR3 reads CASSRTGVISGNTIYF. In nucleotides, the CDR3 is TGTGCCAGCAGCCGAACAGGGGTAATCTCTGGAAACACCATATATTTT.

This chain's CDR3 is CASRLGPGRDFFLGRNTGELFF. The DNA of the CDR3 is TGTGCAAGTCGCTTAGGACCGGGACGGGACTTTTTTTTGGGAAGAAACACCGGGGAGCTGTTTTTT. The genes are TRBV12-2 and TRBJ2-2; TRBD2 was called by the table and not checked on the DNA. TRBV12-2 is annotated as a pseudogene. The CDR3 loop spans 22 amino acids.

The chain uses TRBV5-1 and TRBJ2-1; TRBD1 aligns across 10 bases. Trimming at V came to 0 bases and at J to 8 bases, leaving 2 bases not matched to a gene. CDR1 is SGHRS, CDR2 YFSETQ, per germline. This CDR3 has 14 residues. CDR3 residues: CASSLEGTGDEQFF. Written as DNA, the CDR3 is TGCGCCAGCAGCTTGGAAGGGACAGGGGATGAGCAGTTCTTC.

The table lists this clone with a count of one. V gene TRBV15 combines with J gene TRBJ1-2; D is possibly TRBD1 (5 bases). Trimming pared 4 bases from V and 2 bases from J, leaving 11 bases between. The CDR3 has 14 residues. Germline V lookup: CDR1 LNHNV, CDR2 YYDKDF (reference sequence). The CDR3 loop reads CATSIRGFNYGYTF. The DNA of the CDR3 is TGTGCCACCAGCATTAGGGGTTTCAACTATGGCTACACCTTC. The full variable domain, rest sourced from reference TRBV15 and TRBJ1-2, is DAMVIQNPRYQVTQFGKPVTLSCSQTLNHNVMYWYQQKSSQAPKLLFHYYDKDFNNEADTPDNFQSRRPNTSFCFLDIRSPGLGDTAMYLCATSIRGFNYGYTFGSGTRLTVV.

The chain is built from TRBV27 and TRBJ2-7; 8 nucleotides agree with TRBD2. Looked up from germline, CDR1 is MNHEY and CDR2 is SMNVEV (reference sequence). The CDR3 covers 15 residues. Unmatched junction bases numbered 8, after V lost 3 bases and J lost 4 bases. CDR3 sequence reads: CASSLGREGNYEQYF. In DNA, the CDR3 is TGTGCCAGCAGTTTGGGACGGGAGGGGAATTACGAGCAGTACTTC.

The V gene is TRBV3-1 (or the pseudogene TRBV3-2), the J gene TRBJ2-3; TRBD2 matches at 8 bases. J gave up 0 bases and V 5 bases, and 1 base lay outside the gene matches. This CDR3 has 14 amino acids. Germline-derived CDR1 and CDR2 are LGHDT and YNNKEL (reference sequence). CDR3 coding DNA: TGTGCCAGCAGCTTAGCGGGAAGCACAGATACGCAGTATTTT. Translating gives CASSLAGSTDTQYF.

This chain's CDR3 is CATSREVPRGVGYEQYF. The CDR3 DNA follows: TGTGCCACCAGCAGAGAAGTTCCGCGGGGGGTCGGCTACGAGCAGTACTTC. This chain uses TRBV15 with TRBJ2-7; 8 bases match TRBD2. Germline V gene lookup returns CDR1 LNHNV and CDR2 YYDKDF (reference sequence). With V trimmed by 0 bases and J by 3 bases, 10 bases remained unmatched. The CDR3 has 17 amino acids.

DNA for the CDR3: TGTGCCAGCAGCTTCACGGGGAGCGGGCAAGCTTTCTTT. Its protein product is CASSFTGSGQAFF. The chain carries TRBV13 and TRBJ1-1; D unresolved. Germline V gene lookup returns CDR1 PRHDT and CDR2 FYEKMQ (reference sequence). This CDR3 spans 13 amino acids. Trimming removed 3 bases at V and 9 bases at J, with 14 bases between. Supplemented by reference TRBV13 and TRBJ1-1, the full variable domain reads AAGVIQSPRHLIKEKRETATLKCYPIPRHDTVYWYQQGPGQDPQFLISFYEKMQSDKGSIPDRFSAQQFSDYHSELNMSSLELGDSALYFCASSFTGSGQAFFGQGTRLTVV.

The chain recombines TRBV7-9 with TRBJ2-7; 14 bases fit TRBD2. This CDR3 is 16 amino acids long. Germline-derived CDR1 and CDR2 are SEHNR and FQNEAQ (reference sequence). The V segment lost 5 bases and the J segment 4 bases; nucleotides outside the gene matches: 7. The CDR3 coding sequence is TGTGCCAGCAGCCCCTCCTGGACTAGCGGGAGGTACGAGCAGTACTTC. Protein: CASSPSWTSGRYEQYF.

The chain carries TRBV10-2 and TRBJ1-5, with unresolved D. This CDR3 spans 13 amino acids. Germline V CDR1 and CDR2: WSHSY, SAAADI. The V end lost 3 bases, the J end lost 5 bases, and 8 bases lay between the germline ends. CDR3 region: CASSDPADQPQHF. CDR3 DNA sequence: TGCGCCAGCAGTGACCCGGCGGATCAGCCCCAGCATTTT.

The gene calls are TRBV7-9 and TRBJ1-2; TRBD1 agrees at 8 bases. The germline gives CDR1 SEHNR, CDR2 FQNEAQ (reference sequence). V lost 3 bases to trimming and J lost 4 bases; unmatched junction nucleotides: 1. The CDR3 is made up of 13 amino acids. CDR3 loop: CASSFGQGYGYTF. CDR3 nucleotide sequence: TGTGCCAGCAGCTTCGGACAGGGCTATGGCTACACCTTC.

The CDR3 region has the DNA TGTGCCAGCAGCTCGACAGGGGGCGGACACGAGCAGTACTTC. It is translated as CASSSTGGGHEQYF. The chain couples TRBV7-9 to TRBJ2-7; 10 bases are shared with TRBD1. Germline V CDR1 and CDR2: SEHNR, FQNEAQ (reference sequence). CDR3 length: 14 amino acids. V dropped 4 bases and J dropped 5; count of bases not matched to a gene: 5.

The J gene is TRBJ2-3, the V gene TRBV5-1; TRBD2 aligns across 7 bases. The CDR3 is 14 amino acids. V lost 3 bases and J lost 6; bases outside the gene matches: 7. The V gene's germline CDR1 is SGHRS and CDR2 YFSETQ. CDR3 in DNA: TGCGCCAGCAGCTCCGGGACTATAGGGGATACGCAGTATTTT. Translating it yields CASSSGTIGDTQYF.

The chain carries TRBV18 and TRBJ1-3, with 7 bases lining up with TRBD1. This CDR3 has 16 residues. Looked up from germline, CDR1 is KGHSH and CDR2 is LQKENI. With V trimmed by 6 bases and J by 0 bases, 8 bases remained unmatched. The CDR3 nucleotides are TGTGCCAGCTCTCCCGGGACAGCATACTCTGGAAACACCATATATTTT. Amino acid sequence: CASSPGTAYSGNTIYF.

The chain employs TRBV28 and TRBJ1-5; 10 positions match TRBD1. The CDR3 has 16 residues. CDR1 is MDHEN and CDR2 is SYDVKM in the germline V gene. Trimming cost V 0 bases and J 5 bases; bases outside gene matches: 4. In DNA, the CDR3 is TGTGCCAGCAGTTTATGGCGACAGGGGGCTTATCAGCCCCAGCATTTT. This encodes CASSLWRQGAYQPQHF.

The chain is built from TRBV5-1 and TRBJ2-7, with D unclear. From germline, CDR1 is SGHRS and CDR2 YFSETQ. This CDR3 is 13 amino acids long. Trimming took 5 bases from V and 3 from J, leaving 12 bases between them. This CDR3 reads CASRSSAVYEQYF. For the CDR3, the DNA is TGCGCCAGCAGATCATCGGCGGTCTACGAGCAGTACTTC.

This rearrangement joins TRBV9 to TRBJ2-3, with D perhaps TRBD1 (6 bases). The CDR3 contains 16 residues. Germline lookup yields CDR1 SGDLS and CDR2 YYNGEE. Trimming took 0 bases from V and 1 from J, leaving 12 bases between them. CDR3 coding DNA: TGTGCCAGCAGCGTAGAGGGGACACCCGGCACAGATACGCAGTATTTT. This codes for CASSVEGTPGTDTQYF.

The chain joins TRBV18 to TRBJ2-2, with 8 bases aligning to TRBD2. This CDR3 contains 16 residues. V shed 3 bases, J shed 5 bases, and the junction held 8 bases outside the gene matches. Germline-derived CDR1 and CDR2 are KGHSH and LQKENI. Here the CDR3 reads CASSPPGAGVTGELFF. Here the CDR3 DNA reads TGTGCCAGCTCACCTCCAGGAGCGGGGGTAACCGGGGAGCTGTTTTTT.

The chain is built from TRBV5-1 and TRBJ2-6, with D possibly being TRBD1 (5 bases). The CDR3 has 16 amino acids. V was cut by 4 bases and J by 4 bases, with 15 bases left in between. In germline, CDR1 is SGHRS, CDR2 YFSETQ. The CDR3 protein is CASSLTAGPGANVLTF. CDR3 sequence (DNA): TGCGCCAGCAGCCTGACTGCAGGGCCCGGGGCCAACGTCCTGACTTTC.

V and J are TRBV11-2 and TRBJ2-7; tentative D call: TRBD2 (5 bases). The CDR3 contains 14 residues. Per the germline V gene, CDR1 is SGHAT and CDR2 is FQNNGV. Trimming stripped 5 bases from V and 0 bases from J, with 11 bases between. The CDR3: CASSPGSISYEQYF. The CDR3 DNA reads as TGTGCCAGCAGCCCGGGATCTATCTCCTACGAGCAGTACTTC.